The entry below gives a single T cell receptor beta chain sequence along with its context. The data belong to a study of blood T cell repertoires in COVID-19. Study-level information: The United States, Italy and Spain supplied acute and convalescent COVID-19 samples. T cells, B-cell-depleted T cells, or PBMCs provided the cDNA or gDNA that served as material.

Authors' data handling: For nucleated cells, counts were estimated from reference gene primer amplification. Produced via immunoSEQ multiplex PCR; TCRdb's table is partial and in-frame only. Clone size and V and J calls were adopted from that table, with D and trimming inferred from the DNA. The sample has 180,000 or so clones, 80% to 90% seen once. The CDR3 sequence is 13 residues long. CDR1 and CDR2 (germline): MDHEN, SYDVKM. Trimming at V came to 4 bases and at J to 14 bases, leaving 8 bases not matched to a gene. This TCR came from a man in his 60s with acute or convalescent COVID-19. V and J are TRBV28 and TRBJ1-4; 9 bases line up with TRBD1. Material for sequencing was peripheral blood. CDR3 in DNA: TGTGCCAGCAGTTGGACAGGGGCGAGGTCTCTGTTTTTT. Its translation is CASSWTGARSLFF.